One sample yielded the 3 T cell receptor beta chains listed below, sequenced in a study of blood T cell repertoires in COVID-19. Clones were read by immunoSEQ multiplex PCR, and TCRdb kept only the in-frame ones, dropping some. The sample holds more than 70,000 clones, roughly 90% seen once. Sequencing was done on a sample of peripheral blood. The receptor set was obtained from a woman aged 80 or older with acute or convalescent COVID-19.

CDR3 protein: CASSFTLAVSNEQFF. DNA of the CDR3: TGCGCCAGCAGTTTTACCCTAGCAGTATCGAATGAGCAGTTCTTC. This chain joins TRBV4-1 and TRBJ2-1; maybe TRBD2 (5 bases). The germline gives CDR1 MGHRA, CDR2 YSYEKL. The CDR3 is made up of 15 amino acids. V was trimmed by 6 bases and J by 7 bases, leaving 19 bases between them.

The chain recombines TRBV5-1 with TRBJ1-4; D possibly corresponds to TRBD1 (6 bases). Trimming stripped 5 bases from V and 5 bases from J, with 10 bases between. This CDR3 region has 13 residues. Germline V gene data show CDR1 as SGHRS and CDR2 as YFSETQ. The CDR3 sequence is CASSTGTNEKLFF. The DNA for the CDR3 is TGCGCCAGCAGTACAGGGACGAATGAAAAACTGTTTTTT.

CDR3 amino acids: CASSARGHTYEQYF. CDR3 in DNA: TGTGCCAGCAGTGCGCGGGGGCATACCTACGAGCAGTACTTC. The chain combines TRBV2 with TRBJ2-7, with a weak D call TRBD2 (7 bases). V was pared by 4 bases and J by 2 bases, with 12 bases between. Germline CDR1 SNHLY, CDR2 FYNNEI. This CDR3 region has 14 residues. The full variable domain, in which reference TRBV2 and TRBJ2-7 provide the parts outside the CDR3, is EPEVTQTPSHQVTQMGQEVILRCVPISNHLYFYWYRQILGQKVEFLVSFYNNEISEKSEIFDDQFSVERPDGSNFTLKIRSTKLEDSAMYFCASSARGHTYEQYFGPGTRLTVT.